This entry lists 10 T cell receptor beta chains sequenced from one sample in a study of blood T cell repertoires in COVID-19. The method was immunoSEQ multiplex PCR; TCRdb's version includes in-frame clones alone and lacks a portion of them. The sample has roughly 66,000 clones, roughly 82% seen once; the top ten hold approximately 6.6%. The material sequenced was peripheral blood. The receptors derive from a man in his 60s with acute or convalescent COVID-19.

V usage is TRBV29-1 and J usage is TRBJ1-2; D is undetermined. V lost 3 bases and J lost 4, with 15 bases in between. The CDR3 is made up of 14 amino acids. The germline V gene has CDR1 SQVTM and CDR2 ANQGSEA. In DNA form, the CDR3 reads TGCAGCGTTGATCTGAGGCAGACCCTCTATGGCTACACCTTC. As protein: CSVDLRQTLYGYTF.

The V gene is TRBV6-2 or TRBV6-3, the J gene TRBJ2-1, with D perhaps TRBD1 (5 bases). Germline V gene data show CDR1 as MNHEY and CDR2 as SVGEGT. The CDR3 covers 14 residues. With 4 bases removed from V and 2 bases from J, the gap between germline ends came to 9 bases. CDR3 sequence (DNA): TGTGCCAGCAGTTCCAGGGTACCCTACAATGAGCAGTTCTTC. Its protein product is CASSSRVPYNEQFF.

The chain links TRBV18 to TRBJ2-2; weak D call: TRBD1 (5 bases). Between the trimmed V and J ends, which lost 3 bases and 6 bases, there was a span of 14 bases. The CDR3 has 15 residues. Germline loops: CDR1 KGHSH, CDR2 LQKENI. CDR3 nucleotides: TGTGCCAGCTCACCCCGCAGGGCCGGGCCCGGGGAGCTGTTTTTT. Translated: CASSPRRAGPGELFF.

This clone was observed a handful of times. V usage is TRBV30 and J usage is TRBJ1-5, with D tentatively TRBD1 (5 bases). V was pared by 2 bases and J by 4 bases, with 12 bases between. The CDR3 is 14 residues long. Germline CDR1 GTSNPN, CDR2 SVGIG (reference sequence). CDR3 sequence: CAWSSWGGNQPQHF. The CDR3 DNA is TGTGCCTGGAGTTCCTGGGGGGGAAATCAGCCCCAGCATTTT.

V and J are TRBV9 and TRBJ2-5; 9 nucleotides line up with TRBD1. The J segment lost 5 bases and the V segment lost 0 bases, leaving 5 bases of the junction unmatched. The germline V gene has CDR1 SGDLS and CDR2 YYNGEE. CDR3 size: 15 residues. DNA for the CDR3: TGTGCCAGCAGCGTAGGGACGGACAGGGGTGAGACCCAGTACTTC. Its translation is CASSVGTDRGETQYF.

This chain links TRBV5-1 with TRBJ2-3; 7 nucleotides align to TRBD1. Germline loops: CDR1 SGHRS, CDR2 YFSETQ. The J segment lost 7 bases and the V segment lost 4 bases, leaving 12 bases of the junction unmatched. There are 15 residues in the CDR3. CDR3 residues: CASSPGTVGVNTQYF. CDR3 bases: TGCGCCAGCAGCCCGGGGACAGTGGGTGTAAATACGCAGTATTTT.

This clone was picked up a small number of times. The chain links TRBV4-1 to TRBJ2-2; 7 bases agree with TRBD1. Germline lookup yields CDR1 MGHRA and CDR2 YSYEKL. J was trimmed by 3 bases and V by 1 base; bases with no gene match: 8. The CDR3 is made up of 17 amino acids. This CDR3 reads CASSQVKGAPDTGELFF. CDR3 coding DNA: TGCGCCAGCAGCCAAGTCAAGGGGGCGCCGGACACCGGGGAGCTGTTTTTT.

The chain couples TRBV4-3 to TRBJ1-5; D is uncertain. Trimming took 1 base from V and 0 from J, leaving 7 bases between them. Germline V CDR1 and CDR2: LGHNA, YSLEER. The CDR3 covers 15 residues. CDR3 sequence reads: CASSQAFNSNQPQHF. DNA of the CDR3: TGCGCCAGCAGCCAAGCTTTTAATAGCAATCAGCCCCAGCATTTT.

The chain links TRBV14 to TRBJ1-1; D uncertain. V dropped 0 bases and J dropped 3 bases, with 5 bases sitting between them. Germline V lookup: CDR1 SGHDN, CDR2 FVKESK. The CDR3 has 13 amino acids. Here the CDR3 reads CASSQELDTEAFF. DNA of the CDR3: TGTGCCAGCAGCCAAGAGCTAGACACTGAAGCTTTCTTT.

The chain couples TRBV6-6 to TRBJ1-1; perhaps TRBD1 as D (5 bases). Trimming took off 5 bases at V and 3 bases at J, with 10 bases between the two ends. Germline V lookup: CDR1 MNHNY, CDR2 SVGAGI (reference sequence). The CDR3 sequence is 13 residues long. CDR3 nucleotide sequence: TGTGCCAGCAGTCCTCAGGGTTACACTGAAGCTTTCTTT. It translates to CASSPQGYTEAFF.